The sequence of this TCR beta chain was determined in a study of blood T cell repertoires in COVID-19. This clone was observed a handful of times. Some clones are missing from TCRdb's copy, which holds only in-frame ones; the method was immunoSEQ multiplex PCR. The repertoire holds under 45,000 clones, 80% seen once, with around 29% in the top ten. The germline V and J ends were trimmed by 5 bases and 4 bases, with 15 bases remaining between them. The CDR3 covers 14 residues. From germline, CDR1 is SGHRS and CDR2 YFSETQ. Sequenced input: peripheral blood. The chain has TRBV5-1 and TRBJ1-1; possibly TRBD1 for D (6 bases). This TCR was sampled from a man older than 75 with acute or convalescent COVID-19. The CDR3 bases are TGCGCCAGCAGAGATGGACAGAGTGTCACTGAAGCTTTCTTT. This encodes CASRDGQSVTEAFF.